The clone carrying this T cell receptor (beta chain) was seen many times. TCRdb called the RACE reads again in MiXCR, with one record for every CDR3 protein. The sample shows around 56,000 distinct CDR3 sequences, more than 7.5% of them seen only once. The time point here: pre-sensitization, week 0. The treatment was: therapeutic diphenylcyclopropenone sensitization with weekly scalp DPC. These data come from a study of human T cells and chemical hapten exposure. The CDR3 extends over 16 amino acids. The germline CDR1 and CDR2 sequences are GTSNPN and SVGIG (reference sequence). J gave up 7 bases and V 2 bases, and 12 bases lay outside the gene matches.

The rearrangement links TRBV30 to TRBJ2-1; TRBD1 aligns across 9 bases. This clonotype was sampled from a man aged 40-49 years with alopecia areata. Some clones in this sample may be carry-over from other donors' samples. The sequenced sample was whole blood, obtained in connection with sensitization to the hapten diphenylcyclopropenone (DPC). The CDR3 sequence: CAWSRKGQGRRNEQFF. DNA for the CDR3: TGTGCCTGGAGTCGCAAGGGACAGGGTCGACGGAATGAGCAGTTCTTC.